This TCR beta chain was sequenced in a study of T cell responses to AZD1222 COVID-19 vaccine. The study's findings and limits: Clonal diversity was possibly underestimated, and white British individuals and females predominated among donors. It was only after the peak T cell response that any repertoires were sampled.

The V gene lost 5 bases and the J gene lost 2 bases, with 3 bases spanning the gap. The CDR3 contains 11 residues. The germline V gene encodes CDR1 SGHAT and CDR2 FQNNGV. This clone was counted once. Its antigen is undetermined. The repertoire was sequenced with immunoSEQ multiplex PCR; TCRdb's copy has only in-frame clones and lacks some. Of 95,000 to 150,000 clones in the sample, 80% to 90% are singletons; the top ten hold 1.5% to 1.8%. The specimen was peripheral blood, collected on day 0 of AZD1222 vaccination. The clonotype comes from an adult in good health. This chain uses TRBV11-2 with TRBJ1-1; D is uncertain. CDR3 amino acids: CASSRNTEAFF. Written as DNA, the CDR3 is TGTGCCAGCAGCCGAAACACTGAAGCTTTCTTT. Filled out from reference TRBV11-2 and TRBJ1-1, the complete variable domain reads EAGVAQSPRYKIIEKRQSVAFWCNPISGHATLYWYQQILGQGPKLLIQFQNNGVVDDSQLPKDRFSAERLKGVDSTLKIQPAKLEDSAVYLCASSRNTEAFFGQGTRLTVV.